This T cell receptor (beta chain) was captured by sequencing in a study of monozygotic twins with inflammatory bowel disease. Broader study findings: Among T cells, the various subtypes were not distinguishable. With others, IBD patients shared fewer clonotypes than healthy twins did, especially with disease activity. On the inverse Simpson index, IBD patients scored lower for TCRbeta diversity than healthy co-twins.

Details on this clonotype: Its antigen remains unknown.

TCRdb re-called the 5' RACE reads; every CDR3 protein appears as one record, without DNA. This table lists 150,000 to 200,000 distinct CDR3 sequences. No sorting of T cells preceded isolation of total RNA from whole blood. The TCR comes from a human donor with ulcerative colitis or Crohn's disease, or a healthy co-twin of an affected twin (not recorded which). The material sequenced was blood.

CDR3: CASSSSGPTDTQYF. V usage is TRBV19 and J usage is TRBJ2-3; TCRdb gives TRBD1 as the D gene, but with no DNA this cannot be confirmed. The germline gives CDR1 LNHDA, CDR2 SQIVND (reference sequence). This CDR3 is 14 amino acids long.